The sequence of this T cell receptor (beta chain) was determined in a study of identical twins. TCRdb called the 5' RACE reads again in MiXCR, with one record for every CDR3 protein. The sample lists approximately 220,000 distinct CDR3 sequences, less than 10% occurring once. To note about this clonotype: Its specificity is unknown.

Study results and limitations: Within cord blood, abundant beta clonotypes carried fewer insertions, but memory repertoires showed no such trend. Potential partial confounding of zero-insertion analyses by invariant MAIT and iNKT cells was noted.

Sequenced sample: memory (CD45RO+) T cells sorted from blood. The sequence derives from a woman aged 18 to 35 in good health.

This CDR3 is CASSPGQVEQFF. The CDR3 DNA reads as TGCGCCAGCAGCCCTGGACAGGTTGAGCAGTTCTTC. The chain is built from TRBV5-1 and TRBJ2-1, with TRBD1 identical over 7 bases. The V gene end was trimmed by 4 bases and the J gene end by 9 bases; junction bases not matched to a gene: 4. Germline V gene data show CDR1 as SGHRS and CDR2 as YFSETQ. This CDR3 has 12 amino acids.